This T cell receptor beta chain was captured in a study of blood T cell repertoires in COVID-19. Study context: The United States, Italy and Spain were the sources of the acute and convalescent COVID-19 samples. T cells, B-cell-depleted T cells, or PBMCs provided the cDNA or gDNA that served as material.

How the authors handled the data: How many nucleated cells were present was estimated from reference gene primer amplification. The repertoire was sequenced with immunoSEQ multiplex PCR; TCRdb's copy has only in-frame clones and lacks some. V and J calls plus clone size are reproduced from that table; the DNA served to infer D and trimming. The table includes about 200,000 clones, 80% to 85% detected once. Followed longitudinally, the Seattle patients had been enrolled during active infection. V was trimmed by 3 bases and J by 3 bases, leaving 23 bases between them. The CDR3 totals 18 residues. The germline CDR1 and CDR2 sequences are SGDLS and YYNGEE.

The receptor was derived from a woman aged 80 or over with COVID-19, enrolled during active disease. The V and J genes are TRBV9 and TRBJ2-3, with a possible D match to TRBD1 (7 bases). Sequencing was performed on peripheral blood. This chain's CDR3 is CASSASRVQGGWTDTQYF. CDR3 nucleotide sequence: TGTGCCAGCAGCGCCTCTCGGGTCCAGGGGGGTTGGACAGATACGCAGTATTTT.